This is a list of T cell receptor beta chains from one sample in a study of OX40 agonist ivuxolimab in advanced cancers. TCRdb's table, derived via immunoSEQ multiplex PCR, lists solely in-frame clones and lacks some. The sample has 72,000 or so clones, under 90% seen once. This specimen consisted of CD4+ or CD8+ T cells sorted from blood, obtained in a trial of the OX40 agonist ivuxolimab. The receptors originated from an adult with an advanced solid tumor such as melanoma, head and neck, liver or kidney cancer. The CDR3 runs from the conserved cysteine through the conserved F or W. Each record gives: clone size, D gene, V gene, J gene, CDR3 protein, CDR3 DNA. D genes are given only for firm matches. Not every row has a clone size; where given, it reads once, few, many or a size class.

>.|.|TRBV30|TRBJ2-7
CAWSKGTYEQYF
TGTGCCTGGAGTAAGGGGACCTACGAGCAGTACTTC
>.|.|TRBV30|TRBJ1-6
CAWGGEAGSYNSPLHF
TGTGCCTGGGGAGGCGAGGCCGGGTCCTATAATTCACCCCTCCACTTT
>.|.|TRBV16|TRBJ1-1
CASSQQQVNTEAFF
TGTGCCAGCAGCCAACAACAGGTAAACACTGAAGCTTTCTTT
>.|TRBD1|TRBV18|TRBJ1-2
CASSGDRTYGYTF
TGTGCCAGCTCAGGGGACAGAACCTATGGCTACACCTTC
>.|TRBD2|TRBV6-5|TRBJ2-7
CASSYSTSGRGYEQYF
TGTGCCAGCAGTTACTCGACTAGCGGGAGAGGTTACGAGCAGTACTTC
>.|.|TRBV18|TRBJ2-6
CASSKESPGTGANVLTF
TGTGCCAGCTCAAAAGAAAGCCCAGGGACTGGGGCCAACGTCCTGACTTTC
>.|TRBD1|TRBV27|TRBJ1-2
CASRDRGYLDYGYTF
TGTGCCAGCCGGGACAGGGGGTATCTAGACTATGGCTACACCTTC
>.|.|TRBV28|TRBJ2-7
CASSFWGAEEQYF
TGTGCCAGCAGTTTTTGGGGGGCTGAAGAGCAGTACTTC
>.|.|TRBV4-1|TRBJ2-3
CASSFIAGQRNTDTQYF
TGCGCCAGCAGCTTCATCGCGGGACAGCGAAACACAGATACGCAGTATTTT
>.|TRBD2|TRBV6-4|TRBJ2-1
CASRLLAGAPEQFF
TGTGCCAGCCGATTACTAGCGGGAGCTCCTGAGCAGTTCTTC
>.|TRBD1|TRBV5-1|TRBJ1-4
CASSPGTGDEKLFF
TGCGCCAGCAGCCCCGGGACAGGGGATGAAAAACTGTTTTTT
>.|.|TRBV19|TRBJ1-5
CASSIRSGNYNQPQHF
TGTGCCAGTAGTATTAGATCAGGGAACTACAATCAGCCCCAGCATTTT
>.|TRBD1|TRBV5-1|TRBJ2-3
CASRRQGPGRADTQYF
TGCGCCAGCAGGAGACAGGGGCCGGGGCGCGCAGATACGCAGTATTTT
>.|TRBD2|TRBV28|TRBJ2-1
CASAPPSGGKSNEQFF
TGTGCCAGCGCCCCACCCAGCGGGGGAAAATCCAATGAGCAGTTCTTC
>.|.|TRBV9|TRBJ2-4
CASSEGETIQYF
TGTGCCAGCAGCGAGGGGGAAACGATTCAGTACTTC
>few|.|TRBV6-4|TRBJ2-2
CASSKELTGELFF
TGTGCCAGCAGTAAAGAGCTCACCGGGGAGCTGTTTTTT
>few|.|TRBV28|TRBJ2-7
CASSLQGPHEQYF
TGTGCCAGCAGTTTACAGGGCCCCCACGAGCAGTACTTC
>.|TRBD1|TRBV27|TRBJ1-2
CASSLEGQGEGYTF
TGTGCCAGCAGTTTAGAGGGACAGGGAGAAGGCTACACCTTC
>.|TRBD1|TRBV29-1|TRBJ2-1
CSGGSGTGSLLEQFF
TGCAGCGGGGGGTCCGGGACAGGTAGTTTGCTTGAGCAGTTCTTC
>.|.|TRBV5-6|TRBJ2-7
CASNSWGVGAYEQYF
TGTGCCAGCAACTCTTGGGGGGTGGGAGCCTACGAGCAGTACTTC
>.|.|TRBV7-9|TRBJ1-6
CASSSPGGYNSPLHF
TGTGCCAGCAGCTCGCCGGGGGGCTATAATTCACCCCTCCACTTT
>.|TRBD1|TRBV27|TRBJ1-2
CASSSTGGYGYTF
TGTGCCAGCAGTTCTACAGGGGGCTATGGCTACACCTTC
>.|TRBD1|TRBV2|TRBJ1-6
CASSRTGNTDNSPLHF
TGTGCCAGCAGCCGGACAGGGAATACTGATAATTCACCCCTCCACTTT
>.|.|TRBV7-2|TRBJ1-2
CASSLVVNYGYTF
TGTGCCAGCAGCTTAGTGGTGAACTATGGCTACACCTTC
>.|TRBD2|TRBV28|TRBJ2-1
CASSLYLGLAGLNEQFF
TGTGCCAGCAGTTTATACCTGGGACTAGCGGGACTGAATGAGCAGTTCTTC
>.|.|TRBV7-2|TRBJ1-3
CASSLDSRSGNTIYF
TGTGCCAGCAGCTTGGACTCTCGCTCTGGAAACACCATATATTTT
>few|.|TRBV5-1|TRBJ2-3
CASSLRYGGPSSTDTQYF
TGCGCCAGCAGCTTGAGGTACGGGGGGCCCTCTAGCACAGATACGCAGTATTTT
>.|.|TRBV27|TRBJ1-2
CARRRNYGYTF
TGTGCCAGGAGGAGAAACTATGGCTACACCTTC
>.|.|TRBV6-6|TRBJ1-1
CASSEGGSTEAFF
TGTGCCAGCAGTGAGGGGGGCTCCACTGAAGCTTTCTTT
>.|.|TRBV7-3|TRBJ2-1
CASSLSLLGEQFF
TGTGCCAGCAGCTTATCTCTTCTCGGTGAGCAGTTCTTC
>.|.|TRBV5-1|TRBJ2-3
CASRWGGGADTQYF
TGCGCCAGCAGATGGGGCGGCGGCGCAGATACGCAGTATTTT
>.|.|TRBV10-1|TRBJ1-5
CASSDGGQPQHF
TGCGCCAGCAGTGATGGGGGGCAGCCCCAGCATTTT
>.|TRBD1|TRBV5-8|TRBJ1-5
CASSLGRVRGQGSNQPQHF
TGTGCCAGCAGCTTGGGACGGGTTCGGGGACAGGGAAGCAATCAGCCCCAGCATTTT
>.|TRBD1|TRBV2|TRBJ1-3
CASSETGGNTIYF
TGTGCCAGCAGTGAGACAGGGGGGAACACCATATATTTT
>.|.|TRBV5-1|TRBJ1-1
CASSLATGQGGTEAFF
TGCGCCAGCAGCTTGGCCACAGGTCAGGGAGGCACTGAAGCTTTCTTT